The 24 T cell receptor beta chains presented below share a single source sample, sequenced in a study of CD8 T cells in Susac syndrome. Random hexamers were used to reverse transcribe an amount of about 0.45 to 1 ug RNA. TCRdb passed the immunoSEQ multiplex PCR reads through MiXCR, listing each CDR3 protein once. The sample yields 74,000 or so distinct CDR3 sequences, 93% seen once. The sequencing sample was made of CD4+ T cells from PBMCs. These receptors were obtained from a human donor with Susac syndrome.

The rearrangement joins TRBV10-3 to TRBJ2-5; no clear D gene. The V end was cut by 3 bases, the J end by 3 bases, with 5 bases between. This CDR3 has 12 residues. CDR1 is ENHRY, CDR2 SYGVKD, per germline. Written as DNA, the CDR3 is TGTGCCATCAGTGATGAGAAAGAGACCCAGTACTTC. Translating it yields CAISDEKETQYF.

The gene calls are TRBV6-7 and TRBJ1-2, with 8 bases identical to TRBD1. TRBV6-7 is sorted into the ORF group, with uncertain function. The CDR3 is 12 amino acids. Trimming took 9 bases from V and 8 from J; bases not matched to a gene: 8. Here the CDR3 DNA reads TGTGCCAGAATTTTTGCAGGGGGCGGCTACACCTTC. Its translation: CARIFAGGGYTF.

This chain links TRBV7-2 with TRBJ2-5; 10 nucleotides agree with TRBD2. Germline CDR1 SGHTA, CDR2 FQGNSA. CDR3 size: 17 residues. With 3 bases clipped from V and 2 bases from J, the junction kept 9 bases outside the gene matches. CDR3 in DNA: TGTGCCAGCAGCTTGAGCGGGAGGGCCGGACGACAAGAGACCCAGTACTTC. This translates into CASSLSGRAGRQETQYF.

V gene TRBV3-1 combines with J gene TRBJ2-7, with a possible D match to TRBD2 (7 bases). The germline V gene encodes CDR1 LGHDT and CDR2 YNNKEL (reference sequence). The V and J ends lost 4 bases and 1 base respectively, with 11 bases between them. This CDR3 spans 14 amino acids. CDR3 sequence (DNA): TGTGCCAGCAGCCGGAAGGGGGGGTCCTACGAGCAGTACTTC. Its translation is CASSRKGGSYEQYF.

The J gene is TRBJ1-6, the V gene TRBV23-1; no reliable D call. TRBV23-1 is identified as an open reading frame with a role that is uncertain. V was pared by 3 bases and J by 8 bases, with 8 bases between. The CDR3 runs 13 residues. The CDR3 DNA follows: TGCGCCAGCAGTCACCTTATGCATTCACCCCTCCACTTT. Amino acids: CASSHLMHSPLHF.

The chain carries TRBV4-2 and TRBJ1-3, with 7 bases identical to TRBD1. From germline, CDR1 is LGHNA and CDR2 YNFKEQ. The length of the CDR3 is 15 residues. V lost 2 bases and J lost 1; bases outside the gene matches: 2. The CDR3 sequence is CASSQQTGSGNTIYF. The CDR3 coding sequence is TGTGCCAGCAGCCAACAGACAGGGTCTGGAAACACCATATATTTT.

CDR3 protein: CASSGRDRGAFF. Here the CDR3 DNA reads TGTGCCAGCAGTGGCCGGGACAGGGGAGCTTTCTTT. The gene calls are TRBV25-1 and TRBJ1-1, with 10 bases aligning to TRBD1. The V gene's germline CDR1 is MGHDK and CDR2 SYGVNS. The CDR3 has 12 residues. J gave up 10 bases and V 4 bases, and 3 bases lay outside the gene matches.

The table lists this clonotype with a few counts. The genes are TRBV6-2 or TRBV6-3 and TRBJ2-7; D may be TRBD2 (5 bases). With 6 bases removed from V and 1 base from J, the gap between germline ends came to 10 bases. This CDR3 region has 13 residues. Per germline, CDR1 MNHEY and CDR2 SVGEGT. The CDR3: CASSRTGSYEQYF. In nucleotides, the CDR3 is TGTGCCAGCAGCCGGACGGGATCCTACGAGCAGTACTTC.

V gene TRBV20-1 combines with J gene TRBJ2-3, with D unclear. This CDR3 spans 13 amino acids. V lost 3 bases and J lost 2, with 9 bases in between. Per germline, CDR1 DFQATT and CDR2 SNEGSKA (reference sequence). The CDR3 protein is CSASLPPTDTQYF. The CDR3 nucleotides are TGCAGTGCTAGTCTTCCCCCCACAGATACGCAGTATTTT.

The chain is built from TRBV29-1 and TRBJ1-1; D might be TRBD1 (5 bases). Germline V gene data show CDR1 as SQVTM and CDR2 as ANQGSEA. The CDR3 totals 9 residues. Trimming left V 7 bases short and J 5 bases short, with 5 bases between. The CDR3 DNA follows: TGCAGCGGGGGGACTGAAGCTTTCTTT. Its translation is CSGGTEAFF.

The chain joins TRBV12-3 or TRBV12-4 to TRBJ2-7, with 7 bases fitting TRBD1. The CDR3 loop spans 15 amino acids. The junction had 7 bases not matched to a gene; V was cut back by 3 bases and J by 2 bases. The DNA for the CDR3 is TGTGCCAGCAGTTTGGTCGGACAGGCAGCCTACGAGCAGTACTTC. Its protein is CASSLVGQAAYEQYF.

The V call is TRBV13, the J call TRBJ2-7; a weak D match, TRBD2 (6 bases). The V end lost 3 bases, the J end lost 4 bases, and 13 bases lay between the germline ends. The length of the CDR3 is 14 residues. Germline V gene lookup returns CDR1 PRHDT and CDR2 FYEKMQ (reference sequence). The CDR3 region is CASSLRGSRYEQYF. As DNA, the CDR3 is TGTGCCAGCAGCTTGCGGGGTTCTAGGTACGAGCAGTACTTC.

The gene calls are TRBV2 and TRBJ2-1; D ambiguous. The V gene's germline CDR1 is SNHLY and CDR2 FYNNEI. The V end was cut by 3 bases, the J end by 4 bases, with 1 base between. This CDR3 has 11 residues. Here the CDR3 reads CASSEYNEQFF. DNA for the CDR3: TGTGCCAGCAGTGAGTACAATGAGCAGTTCTTC.

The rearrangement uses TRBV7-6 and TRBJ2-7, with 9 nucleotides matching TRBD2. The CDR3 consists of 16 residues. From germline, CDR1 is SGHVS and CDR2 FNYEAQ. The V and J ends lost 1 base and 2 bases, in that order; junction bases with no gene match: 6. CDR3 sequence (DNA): TGTGCCAGCAGCTTAGGGGCTAGCGGGACTACCTACGAGCAGTACTTC. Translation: CASSLGASGTTYEQYF. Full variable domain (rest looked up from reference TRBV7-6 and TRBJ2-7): GAGVSQSPRYKVTKRGQDVALRCDPISGHVSLYWYRQALGQGPEFLTYFNYEAQQDKSGLPNDRFSAERPEGSISTLTIQRTEQRDSAMYRCASSLGASGTTYEQYFGPGTRLTVT.

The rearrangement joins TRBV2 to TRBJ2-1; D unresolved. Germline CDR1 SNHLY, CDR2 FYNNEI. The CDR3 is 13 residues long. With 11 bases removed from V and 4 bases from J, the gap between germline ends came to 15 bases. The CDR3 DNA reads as TGTGCCGGAAGCATTTTACCGTACAATGAGCAGTTCTTC. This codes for CAGSILPYNEQFF. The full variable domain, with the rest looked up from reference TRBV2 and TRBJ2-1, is EPEVTQTPSHQVTQMGQEVILRCVPISNHLYFYWYRQILGQKVEFLVSFYNNEISEKSEIFDDQFSVERPDGSNFTLKIRSTKLEDSAMYFCAGSILPYNEQFFGPGTRLTVL.

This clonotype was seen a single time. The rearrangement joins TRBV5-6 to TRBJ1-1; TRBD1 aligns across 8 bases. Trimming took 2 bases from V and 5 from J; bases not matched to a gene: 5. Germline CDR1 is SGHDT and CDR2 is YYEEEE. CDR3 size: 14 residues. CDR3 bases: TGTGCCAGCAGCTTCGGACAGGGAGGTACTGAAGCTTTCTTT. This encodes CASSFGQGGTEAFF.

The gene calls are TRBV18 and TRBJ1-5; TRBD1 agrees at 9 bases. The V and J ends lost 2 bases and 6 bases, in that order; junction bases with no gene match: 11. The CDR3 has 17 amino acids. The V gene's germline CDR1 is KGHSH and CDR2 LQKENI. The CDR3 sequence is CASSPTVVGQGSQPQHF. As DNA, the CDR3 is TGTGCCAGCTCACCAACCGTCGTTGGACAGGGGAGTCAGCCCCAGCATTTT.

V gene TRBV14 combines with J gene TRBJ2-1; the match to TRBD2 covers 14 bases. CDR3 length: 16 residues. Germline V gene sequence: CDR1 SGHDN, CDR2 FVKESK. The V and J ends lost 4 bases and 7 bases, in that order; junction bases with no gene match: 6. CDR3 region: CASSLGLAGDDNEQFF. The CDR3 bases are TGTGCCAGCAGCCTGGGACTAGCGGGAGATGATAATGAGCAGTTCTTC. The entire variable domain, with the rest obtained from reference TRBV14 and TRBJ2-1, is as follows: EAGVTQFPSHSVIEKGQTVTLRCDPISGHDNLYWYRRVMGKEIKFLLHFVKESKQDESGMPNNRFLAERTGGTYSTLKVQPAELEDSGVYFCASSLGLAGDDNEQFFGPGTRLTVL.

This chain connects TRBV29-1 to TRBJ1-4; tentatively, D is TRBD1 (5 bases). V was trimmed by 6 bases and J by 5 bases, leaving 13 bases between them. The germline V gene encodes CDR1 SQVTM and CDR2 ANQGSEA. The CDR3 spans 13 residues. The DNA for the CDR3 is TGCAGCGTGTGTCGGCAGGGAAATGAAAAACTGTTTTTT. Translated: CSVCRQGNEKLFF. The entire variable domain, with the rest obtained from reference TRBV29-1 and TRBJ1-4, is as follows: SAVISQKPSRDICQRGTSLTIQCQVDSQVTMMFWYRQQPGQSLTLIATANQGSEATYESGFVIDKFPISRPNLTFSTLTVSNMSPEDSSIYLCSVCRQGNEKLFFGSGTQLSVL.

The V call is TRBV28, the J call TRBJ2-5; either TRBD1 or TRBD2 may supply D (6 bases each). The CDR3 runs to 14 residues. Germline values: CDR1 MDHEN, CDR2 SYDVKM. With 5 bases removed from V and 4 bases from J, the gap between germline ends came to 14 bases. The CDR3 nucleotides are TGTGCCAGCAGTGCCCGGGGGCCGGCAGAGACCCAGTACTTC. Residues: CASSARGPAETQYF.

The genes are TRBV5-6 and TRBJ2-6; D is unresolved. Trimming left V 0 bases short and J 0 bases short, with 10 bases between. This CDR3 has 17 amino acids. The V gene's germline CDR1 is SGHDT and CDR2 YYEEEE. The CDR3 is CASSLVLEFSGANVLTF. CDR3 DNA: TGTGCCAGCAGCTTGGTTTTGGAATTCTCTGGGGCCAACGTCCTGACTTTC.

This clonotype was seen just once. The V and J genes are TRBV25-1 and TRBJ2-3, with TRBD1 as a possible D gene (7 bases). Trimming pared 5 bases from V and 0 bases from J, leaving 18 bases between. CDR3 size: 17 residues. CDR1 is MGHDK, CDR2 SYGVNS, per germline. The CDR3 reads CASSFAFSGGSTDTQYF. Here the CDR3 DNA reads TGTGCCAGCAGTTTCGCCTTCTCAGGGGGGAGCACAGATACGCAGTATTTT.

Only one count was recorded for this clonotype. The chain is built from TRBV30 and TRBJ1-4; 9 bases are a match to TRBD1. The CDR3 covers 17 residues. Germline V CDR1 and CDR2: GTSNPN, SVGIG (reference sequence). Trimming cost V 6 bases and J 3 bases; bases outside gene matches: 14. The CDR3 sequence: CACSPGQGKSANEKLFF. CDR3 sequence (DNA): TGTGCCTGTTCCCCTGGACAGGGGAAGTCAGCTAATGAAAAACTGTTTTTT.

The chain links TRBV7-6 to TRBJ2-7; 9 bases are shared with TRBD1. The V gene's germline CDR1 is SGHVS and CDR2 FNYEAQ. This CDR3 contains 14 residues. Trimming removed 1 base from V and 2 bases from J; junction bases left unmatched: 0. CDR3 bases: TGTGCCAGCAGCTTAGACAGGGGGCCCTACGAGCAGTACTTC. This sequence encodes CASSLDRGPYEQYF.